This TCR beta chain was retrieved from a study of post-analysis software for immune sequencing data. CDR3 length: 15 residues. V shed 6 bases and J 0 bases; nucleotides not matched to a gene: 5. The germline gives CDR1 MGHDK, CDR2 SYGVNS. TCR beta cDNA libraries had unique molecular identifiers. TCRdb passed the PCR reads through MiXCR, listing each CDR3 protein once. The data hold about 430,000 distinct CDR3 sequences, with roughly 38% observed a single time. Study-level findings and limits: Multiple sclerosis patients had significantly lower normalized Chao1 diversity than controls. TRBV5-6, TRBV5-1 and TRBV20-1 were among a few TRBV segments more frequent in patients than controls.

This clonotype is a singleton in its sample. Antigen unknown. Input material: blood. This receptor was taken from a girl under 10 years old with multiple sclerosis. The chain uses TRBV25-1 and TRBJ2-3; 8 positions agree with TRBD2. The CDR3 DNA reads as TGTGCCAGCAGGCCACTAGCGGCTAGCACAGATACGCAGTATTTT. Amino acids: CASRPLAASTDTQYF.